This TCR beta chain was obtained from a study of CD8 T cells in Susac syndrome. Study-wide context: Patients with Susac syndrome were, at the time of blood collection, therapy-naive, maintained on corticosteroids, or maintained on intravenous immunoglobulin alone.

Reverse transcription used roughly 0.5 to 1 ug RNA and random hexamers. TCRdb reanalysed the immunoSEQ multiplex PCR reads using MiXCR and keeps one entry per CDR3 protein. The data hold 150,000 to 160,000 distinct CDR3 sequences, with about 95% observed a single time. For this clonotype: Its target is unknown.

The CDR3 has 15 residues. CDR1 is KGHSH, CDR2 LQKENI, per germline. Trimming cost V 6 bases and J 4 bases, with 15 bases left between them. The authors carried out high-throughput sequencing of TCR beta. They applied it to CD8+ and CD4+ T cells obtained from blood. It was negative isolation that provided the CD8+ and CD4+ T cells, whereas TEMRA cells were enriched by FACS. Findings and caveats of the study: By the study's own acknowledgment, its TCR sequencing and HLA analysis included relatively few individuals.

The sequence was obtained from a human donor with Susac syndrome. The rearrangement links TRBV18 to TRBJ2-2; no definite D call. What was sequenced was CD4+ T cells from PBMCs. The CDR3 sequence: CASSPPAGSTGELFF. DNA for the CDR3: TGTGCCAGCTCGCCTCCGGCTGGTAGCACCGGGGAGCTGTTTTTT.